What follows are 32 T cell receptor beta chains derived from one specimen sequenced in a study of tumor-infiltrating lymphocytes in primary liver carcinoma. cDNA specific to TCR beta was made from 500 ng of total RNA, with a constant-region primer employed for priming. Three nested multiplex PCR rounds of slightly modified ARM-PCR generated TCR beta libraries. TRBV1-TRBV30 forward primers paired with a C-beta reverse primer were used in the first two PCR rounds, which ran approximately 10 cycles each. Using its own MiXCR run on the multiplex PCR reads, TCRdb lists one record per CDR3 protein. Of some 120,000 distinct CDR3 sequences listed, around two thirds are singletons. Co-extracting RNA and DNA was done with about 17-30 mg of unsorted bulk tissue as input. Input material: liver tumor tissue from sampling region 1. The subset denotes: tumor region T1, superior pole. The receptors come from a woman aged 55-70 years with primary liver carcinoma and hepatitis B virus infection.

This clonotype was picked up one time. The chain joins TRBV5-1 to TRBJ2-6; 8 positions match TRBD1. Germline assignment: CDR1 SGHRS and CDR2 YFSETQ. V was clipped by 0 bases and J by 2 bases; unmatched bases: 1. The CDR3 covers 16 residues. The CDR3 DNA follows: TGCGCCAGCAGCTTGGTGACAGGGGCTGGGGCCAACGTCCTGACTTTC. Its protein product is CASSLVTGAGANVLTF.

In the case of this clonotype: A much larger clone lies a single base off, so this may be a read error. This rearrangement joins TRBV4-1 to TRBJ2-2, with TRBD2 matching 12 bases. Germline-derived CDR1 and CDR2 are MGHRA and YSYEKL. The CDR3 consists of 16 residues. Trimming removed 1 base from V and 10 bases from J; junction bases left unmatched: 7. The CDR3 coding sequence is TGCGCCAGCAGCCAAGCGTCTAGCGGGAGGGCCGTGGAGCTGTTTTTT. Protein product: CASSQASSGRAVELFF.

As concerns this clonotype: The junction shows a germline mismatch at one end, possibly a read error. The chain combines TRBV30 with TRBJ2-7, with 7 bases fitting TRBD2. CDR3 size: 14 residues. In germline, CDR1 is GTSNPN, CDR2 SVGIG (reference sequence). CDR3 DNA: TGTACCTGGGCTTTAGCGGGCACTAGATACGAGCAGTACTTC. It codes for CTWALAGTRYEQYF.

This clonotype was found many times. This clone may be a read error of a much larger clone one base away. This chain links TRBV11-2 with TRBJ2-1, with 8 bases aligning to TRBD2. After removal of 4 bases from V and 9 bases from J, the junction contained 8 bases not matched to a gene. This CDR3 region has 14 residues. Looked up from germline, CDR1 is SGHAT and CDR2 is FQNNGV. CDR3 nucleotide sequence: TGTGCCAGCAGCTCCATAGCGGGGACGCGTGAGCAGTTCTTC. It translates to CASSSIAGTREQFF. The full variable domain, in which reference TRBV11-2 and TRBJ2-1 provide the parts outside the CDR3, is EAGVAQSPRYKIIEKRQSVAFWCNPISGHATLYWYQQILGQGPKLLIQFQNNGVVDDSQLPKDRFSAERLKGVDSTLKIQPAKLEDSAVYLCASSSIAGTREQFFGPGTRLTVL.

This clonotype has only a few counts. Written as DNA, the CDR3 is TGTGCCAGCAGCCCGGGTAGCATGAACACTGAAGCTTTCTTT. Its protein product is CASSPGSMNTEAFF. The chain carries TRBV28 and TRBJ1-1; D remains ambiguous. The CDR3 loop spans 14 amino acids. Germline V gene lookup returns CDR1 MDHEN and CDR2 SYDVKM. V was trimmed by 6 bases and J by 0 bases, leaving 11 bases between them.

Concerning this clonotype: A junction end diverges from the germline sequence, so it may reflect a read error. The chain combines TRBV4-2 with TRBJ2-2; possibly TRBD2 for D (5 bases). CDR1 is LGHNA, CDR2 YNFKEQ, per germline. The CDR3 consists of 17 residues. The CDR3 spells CACSQDPRGRHTGELFF. Here the CDR3 DNA reads TGTGCCTGCAGCCAAGATCCTCGAGGGAGACACACCGGGGAGCTGTTTTTT.

In the case of this clonotype: Being one base from a much bigger clone, this may be a read error. V usage is TRBV6-6 and J usage is TRBJ1-1; possibly TRBD1 for D (6 bases). This CDR3 has 17 amino acids. CDR1 MNHNY and CDR2 SVGAGI come from the germline V gene (reference sequence). Trimming took 6 bases from V and 3 from J, leaving 23 bases between them. The chain's CDR3 is CASRITGLVARDTEAFF. The CDR3 region has the DNA TGTGCCAGCAGAATTACAGGGCTCGTAGCTAGGGACACTGAAGCTTTCTTT.

This clonotype was picked up a small number of times. The junction does not match germline at one end; this may be a read error. The J gene is TRBJ2-7, the V gene TRBV7-8, with TRBD2 identical over 12 bases. Germline V gene data show CDR1 as SGHVS and CDR2 as FQNEAQ. The CDR3 loop spans 14 amino acids. Here the CDR3 DNA reads TGTGCCAGCAGCTTAGCTCGACTAGCGGGAGAGTTGAACTTC. This codes for CASSLARLAGELNF.

Comments on this clonotype: An end of the junction differs from the germline gene, which may be a read error. The chain couples TRBV6-5 to TRBJ2-5, with D perhaps assigned TRBD1 or TRBD2 (5 bases each). Germline CDR1 is MNHEY and CDR2 is SVGAGI. This CDR3 spans 13 amino acids. CDR3 sequence (DNA): TGTACCAGCGGCACCGCGGTAGGGGAGACCCAGTATTTC. It yields the protein CTSGTAVGETQYF.

A note on this clonotype: One base away lies a much larger clone, so this may be a sequencing read error. The rearrangement uses TRBV5-6 and TRBJ2-7; D is unclear. Germline CDR1 SGHDT, CDR2 YYEEEE. The CDR3 runs 12 residues. The CDR3 bases are TGTGCCAACAGCCCGACGCCATACGAGCAGTACTTC. Translated, it gives CANSPTPYEQYF. Full variable domain (rest looked up from reference TRBV5-6 and TRBJ2-7): DAGVTQSPTHLIKTRGQQVTLRCSPKSGHDTVSWYQQALGQGPQFIFQYYEEEERQRGNFPDRFSGHQFPNYSSELNVNALLLGDSALYLCANSPTPYEQYFGPGTRLTVT.

The rearrangement links TRBV21-1 to TRBJ1-2; the table assigns TRBD1, which was not confirmed against the DNA. TRBV21-1 is noted as a pseudogene. This CDR3 has 18 amino acids. CDR3 DNA sequence: TGTGTCAGCAGCAATGAACGGGACGGAAGAGGCGCTAACTATGGCTACACCTTC. This codes for CVSSNERDGRGANYGYTF.

This clonotype was counted only a few times. The chain links TRBV5-1 to TRBJ2-1, with a weak D call TRBD1 (5 bases). The CDR3 covers 16 residues. Trimming removed 0 bases from V and 0 bases from J, with 10 bases in between. Germline V lookup: CDR1 SGHRS, CDR2 YFSETQ. CDR3 residues: CASSLVYDSSYNEQFF. The DNA for the CDR3 is TGCGCCAGCAGCTTGGTTTATGACAGCTCCTACAATGAGCAGTTCTTC.

The rearrangement links TRBV11-2 to TRBJ1-4; no firm D call. The CDR3 runs to 14 residues. Looked up from germline, CDR1 is SGHAT and CDR2 is FQNNGV. The V end lost 9 bases, the J end lost 5 bases, and 16 bases lay between the germline ends. CDR3 sequence reads: CASTQVQMNEKLFF. Written as DNA, the CDR3 is TGTGCCAGTACCCAGGTACAGATGAATGAAAAACTGTTTTTT.

As to this clonotype: This may come from a read error, since a much larger clone is one base off. V and J are TRBV29-1 and TRBJ1-2; unclear D gene. The germline CDR1 and CDR2 sequences are SQVTM and ANQGSEA. Trimming cost V 6 bases and J 7 bases, with 18 bases left between them. The CDR3 spans 13 residues. Written as DNA, the CDR3 is TGCAGCGTGGACGAAGAGAGGGCTGCTGGCTACACCTTC. This translates into CSVDEERAAGYTF.

This chain links TRBV6-1 with TRBJ2-1; D uncertain. Per germline, CDR1 MNHNS and CDR2 SASEGT. There are 15 residues in the CDR3. The V end lost 7 bases, the J end lost 7 bases, and 20 bases lay between the germline ends. The CDR3 here is CASNLDRADANEQFF. The CDR3 DNA sequence: TGTGCCAGCAACCTGGATAGGGCAGATGCGAATGAGCAGTTCTTC.

This clonotype occurred many times. The chain couples TRBV29-1 to TRBJ2-1; D is perhaps TRBD1 (6 bases). This CDR3 comprises 15 residues. Per the germline V gene, CDR1 is SQVTM and CDR2 is ANQGSEA. V lost 7 bases, J lost 0 bases, and 16 bases lay in between. CDR3 loop: CSAQIRGSSYNEQFF. The CDR3, as DNA: TGCAGCGCTCAAATCAGGGGAAGCTCCTACAATGAGCAGTTCTTC.

This clonotype was picked up a small number of times. It is likely a read error, because the conserved phenylalanine at the end of the CDR3 is missing. J is TRBJ2-1 and V is TRBV6-6, with a possible D match to TRBD1 (5 bases). The germline V and J ends were trimmed by 2 bases and 2 bases, with 13 bases remaining between them. Germline V gene data show CDR1 as MNHNY and CDR2 as SVGAGI (reference sequence). The CDR3 extends over 16 amino acids. CDR3 nucleotides: TGTGCCAGCAGTTACCCTTCAGGGCTTCCCTACAATGAGCAGTTCTTA. Translation: CASSYPSGLPYNEQFL.

With respect to this clonotype: A junction boundary mismatches the germline segment, possibly from a read error. The chain couples TRBV11-2 to TRBJ2-2; tentatively, D is TRBD1 (7 bases). Germline V gene lookup returns CDR1 SGHAT and CDR2 FQNNGV. The CDR3 spans 17 residues. For the CDR3, the DNA is TGTGCCAGCCGACCCCTAGGGGGCGGGGAAAACACCAGGGAGCTGTTTTTT. This gives the protein CASRPLGGGENTRELFF.

Many counts were recorded for this clonotype. The rearrangement joins TRBV11-2 to TRBJ1-1; 7 bases agree with TRBD1. The length of the CDR3 is 15 residues. Trimming removed 0 bases from V and 5 bases from J; junction bases left unmatched: 6. Germline V lookup: CDR1 SGHAT, CDR2 FQNNGV. DNA of the CDR3: TGTGCCAGCAGCTTAGACCCGACAGGGCTAACTGAAGCTTTCTTT. Its protein is CASSLDPTGLTEAFF.

V gene TRBV19 combines with J gene TRBJ1-5; TRBD1 matches 11 bases. Looked up from germline, CDR1 is LNHDA and CDR2 is SQIVND (reference sequence). V dropped 6 bases and J dropped 4; count of bases not matched to a gene: 8. This CDR3 is built from 16 residues. CDR3 loop: CASSRDGTGGNQPQHF. The DNA for the CDR3 is TGTGCCAGTAGCCGGGACGGGACAGGGGGGAATCAGCCCCAGCATTTT. The full variable domain, with the rest looked up from reference TRBV19 and TRBJ1-5, is DGGITQSPKYLFRKEGQNVTLSCEQNLNHDAMYWYRQDPGQGLRLIYYSQIVNDFQKGDIAEGYSVSREKKESFPLTVTSAQKNPTAFYLCASSRDGTGGNQPQHFGDGTRLSIL.

The gene calls are TRBV7-9 and TRBJ2-3, with TRBD2 matching over 14 bases. The CDR3 spans 20 residues. V lost 5 bases, J lost 2 bases, and 15 bases stayed unmatched. Germline V gene lookup returns CDR1 SEHNR and CDR2 FQNEAQ (reference sequence). The CDR3 region has the DNA TGTGCCAGCAGCCCCGCGGGACTAGCGGGAGAGAGGGGGGCCACAGATACGCAGTATTTT. Protein sequence: CASSPAGLAGERGATDTQYF.

To note about this clonotype: Germline is not matched at one junction end, which may reflect a read error. The chain carries TRBV6-1 and TRBJ2-1; possible D gene TRBD2, 6 bases. The germline CDR1 and CDR2 sequences are MNHNS and SASEGT. The CDR3 loop spans 14 amino acids. The CDR3 loop is CTSRHEKGRRWQFF. CDR3 nucleotides: TGTACCAGCAGACACGAGAAGGGGAGGCGGTGGCAGTTCTTC.

V gene TRBV11-2 combines with J gene TRBJ2-3, with 9 bases fitting TRBD2. The CDR3 loop spans 13 amino acids. Germline CDR1 is SGHAT and CDR2 is FQNNGV. Trimming at V came to 5 bases and at J to 14 bases, leaving 11 bases not matched to a gene. The CDR3 protein is CASSLKSAGGLYF. Written as DNA, the CDR3 is TGTGCCAGCAGCCTCAAGTCGGCGGGGGGGCTGTATTTT.

On this clonotype: The germline gene is not matched at one end of the junction; a read error may be the cause. J is TRBJ2-2 and V is TRBV30; 8 nucleotides match TRBD2. CDR1 is GTSNPN and CDR2 is SVGIG in the germline V gene (reference sequence). This CDR3 is built from 15 residues. CDR3 sequence (DNA): TGTGCCTGGAGTTACATAGCGGGAATCACCGTGGAGCTGTTTTTT. It yields the protein CAWSYIAGITVELFF.

This chain uses TRBV29-1 with TRBJ1-1, with D possibly being TRBD1 (5 bases). This CDR3 has 13 amino acids. Germline-derived CDR1 and CDR2 are SQVTM and ANQGSEA. CDR3 loop: CTVKQGDDTEAFF. DNA of the CDR3: TGCACCGTCAAACAAGGGGACGACACTGAAGCTTTCTTT.

As for this clonotype: A read error may account for a junction end that differs from germline. The chain has TRBV11-2 and TRBJ2-6; no clear D. Germline CDR1 is SGHAT and CDR2 is FQNNGV. The CDR3 length is 18 residues. This chain's CDR3 is CAGSLFPRSLGGANVLTF. The CDR3 bases are TGTGCCGGCAGCTTATTCCCAAGGTCCCTGGGGGGGGCCAACGTCCTGACTTTC.

Points on this clonotype: A read error is possible here, since a much larger clone lies one base away. V and J are TRBV6-2 or TRBV6-3 and TRBJ1-2; D gene unclear. The CDR3 length is 14 residues. Germline V CDR1 and CDR2: MNHEY, SVGEGT. The CDR3 spells CGSSYMGSSYGYTF. The CDR3 nucleotides read TGTGGCAGCAGTTACATGGGATCCTCCTATGGCTACACCTTC.

Points on this clonotype: Given a much more abundant clone one base away, this may be a read error. The V gene is TRBV12-3 or TRBV12-4, the J gene TRBJ1-3; D not resolved. The V and J ends lost 7 bases and 4 bases respectively, with 17 bases between them. This CDR3 comprises 15 residues. CDR3 nucleotides: TGTGCCAGCACCCCCGGAGGGTTTTTCGGAAACACCATATATTTT. Protein: CASTPGGFFGNTIYF.

This clonotype was seen a few times. This chain joins TRBV28 and TRBJ2-7; 7 positions match TRBD1. Germline CDR1 reads MDHEN; CDR2 reads SYDVKM. CDR3 length equals 15 residues. The J segment lost 4 bases and the V segment lost 4 bases, leaving 10 bases of the junction unmatched. This CDR3 is CASSSSTGDGYEQYF. CDR3 DNA: TGTGCCAGCAGTTCATCCACAGGGGACGGGTACGAGCAGTACTTC.

Concerning this clonotype: One end of the junction varies from germline; a read error may be responsible. The chain combines TRBV28 with TRBJ2-7; D possibly corresponds to TRBD2 (5 bases). Germline CDR1 and CDR2: MDHEN and SYDVKM. The CDR3 consists of 12 residues. This CDR3 reads CASVASSYGQYF. DNA of the CDR3: TGTGCCAGCGTAGCGAGCTCCTACGGGCAGTACTTC.

Comments on this clonotype: The conserved final phenylalanine or tryptophan is absent from the CDR3, which likely points to a read error. The V gene is TRBV11-1, the J gene TRBJ1-6; D not resolved. Germline V gives CDR1 SGHAT, CDR2 FQDESV (reference sequence). The V and J ends lost 5 bases and 9 bases respectively, with 11 bases between them. This CDR3 comprises 13 residues. CDR3 region: CASSLFRTSPLHS. CDR3 nucleotides: TGTGCCAGCAGCCTCTTCCGGACTTCACCCCTCCACTCT.

Points on this clonotype: Its ends do not fully match the called genes, so a read error is possible. J is TRBJ1-2 and V is TRBV11-1, with D perhaps matching TRBD1 (5 bases). The germline V gene encodes CDR1 SGHAT and CDR2 FQDESV (reference sequence). This CDR3 is 13 amino acids long. CDR3 sequence (DNA): TGTACCAGCAGCTTGACAGAGTGGGATGGCTACACCTTC. This translates into CTSSLTEWDGYTF.